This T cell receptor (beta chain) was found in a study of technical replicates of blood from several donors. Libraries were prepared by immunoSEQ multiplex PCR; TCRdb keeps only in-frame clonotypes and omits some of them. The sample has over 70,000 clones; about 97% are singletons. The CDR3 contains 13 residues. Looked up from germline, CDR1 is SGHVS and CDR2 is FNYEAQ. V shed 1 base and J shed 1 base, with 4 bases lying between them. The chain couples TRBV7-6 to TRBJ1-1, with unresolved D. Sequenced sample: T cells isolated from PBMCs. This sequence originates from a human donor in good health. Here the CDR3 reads CASSLDTNTEAFF. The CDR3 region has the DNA TGTGCCAGCAGCTTAGACACGAACACTGAAGCTTTCTTT. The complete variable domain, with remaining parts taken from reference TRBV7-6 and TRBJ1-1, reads GAGVSQSPRYKVTKRGQDVALRCDPISGHVSLYWYRQALGQGPEFLTYFNYEAQQDKSGLPNDRFSAERPEGSISTLTIQRTEQRDSAMYRCASSLDTNTEAFFGQGTRLTVV.